This TCR beta chain was recorded in a study of blood T cell repertoires in COVID-19. Study overall: Sources were T cells, B-cell-depleted T cells, or PBMCs; the material itself was cDNA or gDNA.

The assay was immunoSEQ multiplex PCR, and TCRdb's table has in-frame clones only and misses some. The profile shows around 77,000 clones, 83% of them singletons. Trimming stripped 5 bases from V and 3 bases from J, with 13 bases between. The CDR3 runs 15 residues. CDR1 is MNHEY and CDR2 is SVGAGI in the germline V gene. The chain uses TRBV6-5 and TRBJ2-2; D is perhaps TRBD1 (5 bases). The sample was peripheral blood. The TCR sequence derives from a man in his thirties or forties with COVID-19, enrolled during active disease. The CDR3 bases are TGTGCCAGCAGTCAAATGGCAGGGCACACCGGGGAGCTGTTTTTT. Protein product: CASSQMAGHTGELFF.